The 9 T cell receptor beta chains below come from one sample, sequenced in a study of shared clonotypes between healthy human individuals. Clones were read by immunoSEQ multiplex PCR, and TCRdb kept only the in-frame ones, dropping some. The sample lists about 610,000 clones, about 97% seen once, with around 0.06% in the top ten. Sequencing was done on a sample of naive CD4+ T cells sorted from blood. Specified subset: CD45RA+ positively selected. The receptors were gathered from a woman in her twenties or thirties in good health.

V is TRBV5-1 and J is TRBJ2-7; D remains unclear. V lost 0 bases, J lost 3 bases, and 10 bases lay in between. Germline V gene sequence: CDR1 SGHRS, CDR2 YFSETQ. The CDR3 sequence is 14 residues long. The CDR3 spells CASSLALENYEQYF. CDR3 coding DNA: TGCGCCAGCAGCTTGGCCTTAGAAAACTACGAGCAGTACTTC.

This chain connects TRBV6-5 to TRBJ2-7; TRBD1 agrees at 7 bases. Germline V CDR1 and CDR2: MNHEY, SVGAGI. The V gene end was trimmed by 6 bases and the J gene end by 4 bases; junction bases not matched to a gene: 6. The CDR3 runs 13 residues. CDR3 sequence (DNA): TGTGCCAGCAGGAGACAGGGTTCGTACGAGCAGTACTTC. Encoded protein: CASRRQGSYEQYF.

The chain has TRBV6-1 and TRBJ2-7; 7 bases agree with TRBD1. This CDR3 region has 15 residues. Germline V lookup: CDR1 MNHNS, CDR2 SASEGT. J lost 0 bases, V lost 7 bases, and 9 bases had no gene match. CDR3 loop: CASTDLDRNSYEQYF. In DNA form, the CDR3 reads TGTGCCAGCACTGACTTGGACAGGAACTCCTACGAGCAGTACTTC.

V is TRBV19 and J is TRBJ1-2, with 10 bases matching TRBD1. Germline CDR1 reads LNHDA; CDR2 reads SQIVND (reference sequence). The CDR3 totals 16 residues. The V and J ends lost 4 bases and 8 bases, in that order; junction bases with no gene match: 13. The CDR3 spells CASSTAIGQGVFGYTF. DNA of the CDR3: TGTGCCAGTAGTACCGCAATCGGACAGGGGGTTTTCGGCTACACCTTC.

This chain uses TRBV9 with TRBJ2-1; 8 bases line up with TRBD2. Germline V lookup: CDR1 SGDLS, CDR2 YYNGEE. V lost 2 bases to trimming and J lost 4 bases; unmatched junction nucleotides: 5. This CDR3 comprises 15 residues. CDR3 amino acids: CASSVPSGGYNEQFF. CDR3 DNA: TGTGCCAGCAGCGTGCCCAGCGGGGGTTACAATGAGCAGTTCTTC.

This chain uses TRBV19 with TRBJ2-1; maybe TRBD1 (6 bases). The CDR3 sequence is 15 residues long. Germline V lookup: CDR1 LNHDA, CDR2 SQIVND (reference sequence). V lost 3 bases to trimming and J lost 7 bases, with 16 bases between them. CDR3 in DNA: TGTGCCAGTAGTATTTCCGGGACATGGCTGAATGAGCAGTTCTTC. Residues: CASSISGTWLNEQFF.

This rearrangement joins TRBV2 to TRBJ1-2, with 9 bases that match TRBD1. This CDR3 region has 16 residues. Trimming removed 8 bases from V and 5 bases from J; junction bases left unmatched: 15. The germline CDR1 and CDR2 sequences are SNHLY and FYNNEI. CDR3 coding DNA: TGTGCCAGCGGACCGCAAACAGGGGGCGCGGGTTATGGCTACACCTTC. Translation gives CASGPQTGGAGYGYTF.

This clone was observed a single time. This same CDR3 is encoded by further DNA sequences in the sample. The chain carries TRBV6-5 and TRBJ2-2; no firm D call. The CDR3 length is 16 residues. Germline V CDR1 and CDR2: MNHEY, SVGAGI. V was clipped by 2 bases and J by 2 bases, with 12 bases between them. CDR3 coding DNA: TGTGCCAGCAGTTACCTAGGTGGCGGAAACACCGGGGAGCTGTTTTTT. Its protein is CASSYLGGGNTGELFF.

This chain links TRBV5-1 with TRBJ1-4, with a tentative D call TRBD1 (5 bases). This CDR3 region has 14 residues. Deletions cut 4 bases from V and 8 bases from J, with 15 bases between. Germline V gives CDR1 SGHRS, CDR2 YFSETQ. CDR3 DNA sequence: TGCGCCAGCAGCCCCCAAGGGGAGGGAGAAAAACTGTTTTTT. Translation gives CASSPQGEGEKLFF.